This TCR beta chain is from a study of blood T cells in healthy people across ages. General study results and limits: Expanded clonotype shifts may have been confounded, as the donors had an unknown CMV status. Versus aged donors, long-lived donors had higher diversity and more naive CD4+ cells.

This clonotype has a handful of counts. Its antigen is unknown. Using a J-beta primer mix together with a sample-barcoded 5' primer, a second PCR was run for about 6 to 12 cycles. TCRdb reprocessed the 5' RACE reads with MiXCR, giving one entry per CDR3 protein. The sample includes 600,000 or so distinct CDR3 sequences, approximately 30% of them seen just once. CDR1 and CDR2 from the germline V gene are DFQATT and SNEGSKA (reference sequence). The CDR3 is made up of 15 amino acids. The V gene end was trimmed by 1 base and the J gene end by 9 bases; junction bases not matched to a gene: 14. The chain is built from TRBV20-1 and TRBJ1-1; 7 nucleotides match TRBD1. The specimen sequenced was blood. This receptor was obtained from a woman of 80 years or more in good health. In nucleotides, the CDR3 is TGCAGTGCTAGAGCCCTGACAGGGCCGGTTACGAAAGCTTTCTTT. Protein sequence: CSARALTGPVTKAFF.